Listed here is a single T cell receptor beta chain. Its antigen remains unidentified. The trim removed 5 bases at V and 1 base at J, leaving 3 bases unmatched. Germline CDR1 reads DFQATT; CDR2 reads SNEGSKA (reference sequence). This CDR3 is built from 16 residues. The data belong to a study of CD8 T cells in ankylosing spondylitis. Study-wide points: Prior literature has documented some motif variants in synovial fluid and blood from reactive arthritis.

TCRdb re-derived calls from the 5' RACE reads in MiXCR, one entry per CDR3 protein. The sample shows about 360,000 distinct CDR3 sequences, 20% to 25% of them seen only once. The clonotype comes from a male donor with ankylosing spondylitis or in good health (not recorded which). The chain has TRBV20-1 and TRBJ2-6, with 12 positions matching TRBD2. Sample: blood, either unsorted or a sorted T cell fraction (not recorded which). CDR3: CSASSGGASGANVLTF. DNA of the CDR3: TGCAGTGCTTCTAGCGGGGGGGCGTCTGGGGCCAACGTCCTGACTTTC.